This T cell receptor beta chain stems from a study of Graves' ophthalmopathy and Graves' hyperthyroidism. Overall study results and limits: The authors also found most expanded thyroid clonotypes above 0.001 frequency in blood.

Germline V gene data show CDR1 as SQVTM and CDR2 as ANQGSEA. V was trimmed by 4 bases and J by 8 bases, leaving 12 bases between them. The CDR3 loop spans 12 amino acids. TCR beta CDR3 regions were amplified from RNA transcripts. HTBI-primed RT-PCR formed the first round, and a multiplex PCR formed the second. TCRdb redid the calling of the multiplex PCR reads with MiXCR, one entry per CDR3 protein. Among 450,000 or so distinct CDR3 sequences listed, about 15% were seen once. Ten or more counts support this clonotype. Its antigen is still unknown. Disease in donors with ophthalmopathy had moderate-to-severe activity, CAS ≥3, NOSPECS ≥4 and under 3 months' duration.

Sequences were obtained from blood. The clonotype originates from a woman aged 30 to 39 with Graves' ophthalmopathy. The genes are TRBV29-1 and TRBJ2-4, with a tentative D call TRBD1 (5 bases). CDR3 amino acids: CSVVGRDDIQYF. Here the CDR3 DNA reads TGCAGCGTTGTAGGCAGGGATGACATTCAGTACTTC.